These 27 T cell receptor beta chains were all obtained from the same sample, sequenced in a study of shared clonotypes between healthy human individuals. Assay: immunoSEQ multiplex PCR; the TCRdb copy retains only in-frame clones and omits some. The sample has under 1 million clones; roughly 96% are singletons. Terminally differentiated effector memory CD45RA+ cells were excluded from the naive CD8 cells, which were CD45RO-negative and positively selected for CCR7. The sequenced material came from naive CD8+ T cells sorted from blood. These receptors originate from a man under 40 in good health.

V gene TRBV7-9 combines with J gene TRBJ2-3; either TRBD1 or TRBD2 may fit D (5 bases each). The germline V and J ends were trimmed by 11 bases and 6 bases, with 18 bases remaining between them. Per the germline V gene, CDR1 is SEHNR and CDR2 is FQNEAQ (reference sequence). This CDR3 contains 13 residues. CDR3 sequence reads: CAHGWDLSDTQYF. In DNA form, the CDR3 reads TGTGCCCACGGGTGGGACCTGTCGGATACGCAGTATTTT.

The chain links TRBV7-6 to TRBJ2-7, with D perhaps given as TRBD1 or TRBD2 (5 bases each). V shed 4 bases and J shed 1 base, with 11 bases lying between them. Germline lookup yields CDR1 SGHVS and CDR2 FNYEAQ. The CDR3 loop spans 14 amino acids. CDR3 loop: CASSYRDGSYEQYF. DNA for the CDR3: TGTGCCAGCAGCTACCGGGACGGATCCTACGAGCAGTACTTC.

The table lists this clone with a count of one. The chain uses TRBV7-8 and TRBJ2-7, with 10 bases fitting TRBD2. V lost 1 base to trimming and J lost 4 bases; unmatched junction nucleotides: 4. This CDR3 region has 15 residues. CDR1 and CDR2 (germline): SGHVS, FQNEAQ. CDR3 sequence reads: CASSLDLAGEYEQYF. In DNA, the CDR3 is TGTGCCAGCAGCTTAGATCTAGCGGGAGAATACGAGCAGTACTTC.

V gene TRBV28 combines with J gene TRBJ2-1, with D perhaps TRBD1 (6 bases). Germline-derived CDR1 and CDR2 are MDHEN and SYDVKM. The CDR3 length is 14 residues. V lost 2 bases and J 8 bases, leaving 13 bases between the germline ends. DNA of the CDR3: TGTGCCAGCAGTTTACGTCAGGGGCTGGATGAGCAGTTCTTC. Translated, it gives CASSLRQGLDEQFF. The whole variable domain, remainder taken from reference TRBV28 and TRBJ2-1, is DVKVTQSSRYLVKRTGEKVFLECVQDMDHENMFWYRQDPGLGLRLIYFSYDVKMKEKGDIPEGYSVSREKKERFSLILESASTNQTSMYLCASSLRQGLDEQFFGPGTRLTVL.

CDR3 sequence (DNA): TGTGCCAGCTCACCAGTTGGACAGGGGGAAGTAACCGGGGAGCTGTTTTTT. Protein: CASSPVGQGEVTGELFF. This rearrangement joins TRBV18 to TRBJ2-2, with 10 bases fitting TRBD1. The trim removed 2 bases at V and 5 bases at J, leaving 8 bases unmatched. Germline CDR1 and CDR2: KGHSH and LQKENI. There are 17 residues in the CDR3.

The rearrangement links TRBV5-4 to TRBJ2-7; D remains ambiguous. V lost 1 base, J lost 2 bases, and 4 bases lay in between. The CDR3 runs to 12 residues. The germline V gene has CDR1 SGHNT and CDR2 YYREEE (reference sequence). The CDR3 reads CASSLMAYEQYF. CDR3 DNA sequence: TGTGCCAGCAGCTTGATGGCCTACGAGCAGTACTTC.

The chain recombines TRBV27 with TRBJ2-1; D is unresolved. This CDR3 region has 14 residues. With 6 bases removed from V and 3 bases from J, the gap between germline ends came to 12 bases. CDR1 and CDR2 (germline): MNHEY, SMNVEV (reference sequence). CDR3 nucleotide sequence: TGTGCCAGCAGCGACCCCTCCTACTACAATGAGCAGTTCTTC. It codes for CASSDPSYYNEQFF.

V gene TRBV7-2 combines with J gene TRBJ2-3; 9 bases align to TRBD1. The V gene end was trimmed by 3 bases and the J gene end by 4 bases; junction bases not matched to a gene: 8. The CDR3 runs to 16 residues. The germline V gene encodes CDR1 SGHTA and CDR2 FQGNSA. CDR3 sequence (DNA): TGTGCCAGCAGCTTTTCCGGGACAGGGTTTGCAGATACGCAGTATTTT. Protein: CASSFSGTGFADTQYF. Together with reference TRBV7-2 and TRBJ2-3, the CDR3 gives the full variable domain: GAGVSQSPSNKVTEKGKDVELRCDPISGHTALYWYRQSLGQGLEFLIYFQGNSAPDKSGLPSDRFSAERTGGSVSTLTIQRTQQEDSAVYLCASSFSGTGFADTQYFGPGTRLTVL.

V gene TRBV15 combines with J gene TRBJ1-4; D may be TRBD1 (5 bases). Germline V gene data show CDR1 as LNHNV and CDR2 as YYDKDF (reference sequence). V lost 4 bases and J 13 bases, leaving 25 bases between the germline ends. The CDR3 consists of 16 residues. The CDR3 nucleotides read TGTGCCACCAGCAACGGGCTCCAGGGTTCGAGCTTTAGACTGTTTTTT. Its protein is CATSNGLQGSSFRLFF.

The gene calls are TRBV11-2 and TRBJ1-4; tentative D call: TRBD1 (6 bases). Trimming pared 5 bases from V and 8 bases from J, leaving 18 bases between. This CDR3 has 15 residues. The germline gives CDR1 SGHAT, CDR2 FQNNGV. The CDR3 loop reads CASSQRWAGGEKLFF. CDR3 sequence (DNA): TGTGCCAGCAGCCAACGTTGGGCGGGGGGCGAAAAACTGTTTTTT.

The J gene is TRBJ2-5, the V gene TRBV7-8; the match to TRBD2 covers 9 bases. The CDR3 totals 16 residues. Trimming removed 2 bases from V and 5 bases from J; junction bases left unmatched: 9. The germline gives CDR1 SGHVS, CDR2 FQNEAQ. The CDR3 region is CASSLNRLAGLETQYF. DNA of the CDR3: TGTGCCAGCAGCTTAAATCGGCTAGCGGGACTGGAGACCCAGTACTTC. The complete variable domain, with remaining parts taken from reference TRBV7-8 and TRBJ2-5, reads GAGVSQSPRYKVAKRGQDVALRCDPISGHVSLFWYQQALGQGPEFLTYFQNEAQLDKSGLPSDRFFAERPEGSVSTLKIQRTQQEDSAVYLCASSLNRLAGLETQYFGPGTRLLVL.

This chain joins TRBV2 and TRBJ1-5; TRBD1 agrees at 7 bases. The J segment lost 7 bases and the V segment lost 6 bases, leaving 15 bases of the junction unmatched. The CDR3 totals 16 residues. The germline V gene has CDR1 SNHLY and CDR2 FYNNEI. CDR3 residues: CASRATGKERNQPQHF. The CDR3 nucleotides are TGTGCCAGCAGAGCGACAGGGAAAGAACGAAACCAGCCCCAGCATTTT.

This clone was counted once. The V and J genes are TRBV5-1 and TRBJ2-2; no clear D. Germline V gives CDR1 SGHRS, CDR2 YFSETQ. V lost 0 bases and J 3 bases, leaving 9 bases between the germline ends. CDR3 length: 15 amino acids. CDR3 sequence reads: CASSLALTYTGELFF. CDR3 DNA sequence: TGCGCCAGCAGCTTGGCCCTCACCTACACCGGGGAGCTGTTTTTT.

V is TRBV29-1 and J is TRBJ1-2; the match to TRBD1 covers 8 bases. The V segment lost 4 bases and the J segment 8 bases; nucleotides outside the gene matches: 18. This CDR3 has 16 residues. Germline CDR1 reads SQVTM; CDR2 reads ANQGSEA. CDR3 sequence: CSVVLINTRDRRGYTF. CDR3 sequence (DNA): TGCAGCGTTGTATTGATAAATACCCGGGACAGGAGGGGCTACACCTTC. Supplemented by reference TRBV29-1 and TRBJ1-2, the full variable domain reads SAVISQKPSRDICQRGTSLTIQCQVDSQVTMMFWYRQQPGQSLTLIATANQGSEATYESGFVIDKFPISRPNLTFSTLTVSNMSPEDSSIYLCSVVLINTRDRRGYTFGSGTRLTVV.

The chain joins TRBV7-9 to TRBJ2-2; D possibly uses TRBD1 or TRBD2 (5 bases each). Trimming removed 1 base from V and 4 bases from J, with 7 bases in between. This CDR3 is built from 14 residues. Per the germline V gene, CDR1 is SEHNR and CDR2 is FQNEAQ (reference sequence). The CDR3 DNA reads TGTGCCAGCAGCTTAGGGGACCCCACCGGGGAGCTGTTTTTT. Protein: CASSLGDPTGELFF.

The V and J genes are TRBV11-2 and TRBJ2-1, with 8 bases that match TRBD2. Germline V gives CDR1 SGHAT, CDR2 FQNNGV. This CDR3 spans 16 amino acids. The V and J ends lost 2 bases and 5 bases, in that order; junction bases with no gene match: 8. The CDR3 reads CASSLIPGGRHNEQFF. The CDR3, as DNA: TGTGCCAGCAGCTTAATCCCGGGCGGGAGGCACAATGAGCAGTTCTTC.

This CDR3 reads CASSPGGEKLFF. DNA of the CDR3: TGCGCCAGCAGCCCCGGGGGGGAAAAACTGTTTTTT. This chain uses TRBV5-1 with TRBJ1-4; D possibly corresponds to TRBD1 (5 bases). This CDR3 contains 12 residues. Germline V gene sequence: CDR1 SGHRS, CDR2 YFSETQ. V lost 4 bases and J lost 8, with 9 bases in between.

The chain has TRBV10-3 and TRBJ2-5; 7 bases match TRBD2. Trimming at V came to 3 bases and at J to 4 bases, leaving 8 bases not matched to a gene. The CDR3 has 15 residues. From germline, CDR1 is ENHRY and CDR2 SYGVKD. CDR3 amino acids: CAISEVASSGETQYF. The CDR3 DNA sequence: TGTGCCATCAGTGAAGTCGCTTCTAGCGGAGAGACCCAGTACTTC.

This sequence joins TRBV29-1 and TRBJ2-2; TRBD1 matches at 8 bases. The CDR3 is made up of 15 amino acids. Germline V lookup: CDR1 SQVTM, CDR2 ANQGSEA. The trim removed 4 bases at V and 5 bases at J, leaving 9 bases unmatched. CDR3 nucleotide sequence: TGCAGCGTTGGGTCGACAGGGGAAGGTACCGGGGAGCTGTTTTTT. It encodes CSVGSTGEGTGELFF.

The chain combines TRBV5-1 with TRBJ2-7, with 12 bases that match TRBD2. In germline, CDR1 is SGHRS, CDR2 YFSETQ. With V trimmed by 0 bases and J by 5 bases, 6 bases remained unmatched. The CDR3 extends over 16 amino acids. CDR3 bases: TGCGCCAGCAGCTTGGGGCTAGCGGGAGGGAACCACGAGCAGTACTTC. It translates to CASSLGLAGGNHEQYF. Full variable domain (outside the CDR3, taken from reference TRBV5-1 and TRBJ2-7): KAGVTQTPRYLIKTRGQQVTLSCSPISGHRSVSWYQQTPGQGLQFLFEYFSETQRNKGNFPGRFSGRQFSNSRSEMNVSTLELGDSALYLCASSLGLAGGNHEQYFGPGTRLTVT.

This clone has only one observation. The chain carries TRBV30 and TRBJ2-2, with D unresolved. The ends were cut back, 0 bases at V and 7 bases at J, with 6 bases in the middle. Per the germline V gene, CDR1 is GTSNPN and CDR2 is SVGIG (reference sequence). There are 12 residues in the CDR3. The CDR3 coding sequence is TGTGCCTGGAGTGTAAGTCACGGGGAGCTGTTTTTT. It specifies CAWSVSHGELFF.

V and J are TRBV19 and TRBJ2-3; D gene uncertain. Trimming took 5 bases from V and 0 from J, leaving 6 bases between them. Germline V gene sequence: CDR1 LNHDA, CDR2 SQIVND (reference sequence). This CDR3 spans 13 amino acids. The CDR3 nucleotides are TGTGCCAGTAGTCAATATAGCACAGATACGCAGTATTTT. As protein: CASSQYSTDTQYF.

The chain combines TRBV6-1 with TRBJ2-7; 15 nucleotides match TRBD2. The CDR3 length is 16 residues. Germline V gene lookup returns CDR1 MNHNS and CDR2 SASEGT. The trim removed 2 bases at V and 4 bases at J, leaving 3 bases unmatched. As DNA, the CDR3 is TGTGCCAGCAGTGAAATAGGGACTAGCGGGAGGTACGAGCAGTACTTC. This gives the protein CASSEIGTSGRYEQYF.

This sequence joins TRBV7-8 and TRBJ2-3; 10 bases are shared with TRBD2. Per the germline V gene, CDR1 is SGHVS and CDR2 is FQNEAQ. This CDR3 has 16 amino acids. V gave up 4 bases and J gave up 3 bases; unmatched junction bases: 7. Written as DNA, the CDR3 is TGTGCCAGCAGCTCATTGGGGGGACTAGCGACAGATACGCAGTATTTT. Its protein is CASSSLGGLATDTQYF.

The chain is built from TRBV5-1 and TRBJ2-5; a possible D gene is TRBD2 (5 bases). This CDR3 is built from 16 residues. Germline CDR1 SGHRS, CDR2 YFSETQ. V was cut by 8 bases and J by 1 base, with 21 bases left in between. CDR3 loop: CASSRRLAGGQETQYF. In nucleotides, the CDR3 is TGCGCCAGTTCGCGGAGGCTGGCCGGAGGCCAAGAGACCCAGTACTTC.

The chain links TRBV6-1 to TRBJ2-7; D possibly corresponds to TRBD2 (5 bases). This CDR3 comprises 13 residues. The germline V and J ends were trimmed by 4 bases and 1 base, with 8 bases remaining between them. Per germline, CDR1 MNHNS and CDR2 SASEGT. This CDR3 reads CASSGGLSYEQYF. The CDR3 DNA follows: TGTGCCAGCAGTGGAGGACTGTCCTACGAGCAGTACTTC.

J is TRBJ1-2 and V is TRBV11-2, with D unresolved. The CDR3 consists of 16 residues. Trimming shortened V by 4 bases and J by 3 bases, and 18 bases separated the two germline ends. Germline V gene sequence: CDR1 SGHAT, CDR2 FQNNGV. The CDR3 DNA reads as TGTGCCAGCAGCTCAGTACCCGACCGGAAAGACTATGGCTACACCTTC. The encoded protein is CASSSVPDRKDYGYTF.